This record concerns one T cell receptor (beta chain) sequence. This clonotype has just a few counts. The antigen it recognizes is unknown. Base qualities are not at hand, and no much larger clone is one base apart. High-throughput TCR beta sequencing profiled peripheral blood CD8+ and CD4+ T cells from healthy donors, Susac syndrome patients and multiple sclerosis patients. Healthy donors were age- and sex-matched controls. Bulk CD8+ and CD4+ T cells were purified by magnetic negative isolation, whereas CD8+ TEMRA cells were enriched by FACS. Blood was drawn into EDTA tubes, processed within 24 hours, and PBMCs were isolated by density gradient centrifugation. PBMCs intended for TCR sequencing were frozen in liquid nitrogen and were later thawed in a 37 degrees C water bath. The sorted or isolated CD4+, CD8+ and CD8+ TEMRA cells reached a purity of at least 90%. The data derive from a study of CD8 T cells in Susac syndrome (dated by TCRdb to the late 2010s). Study-level background: Repertoire sequencing was used to test whether CD8+ T cell activation and differentiation in Susac syndrome was antigen driven. What the work shows at the level of the full study, not this receptor alone: The number of individuals in the TCR sequencing and HLA analysis was acknowledged as relatively small.

The junction carries 5 bases between V and J, which are trimmed by 1 base and 5 bases respectively. CDR1 and CDR2 were assigned from the germline V gene (reference sequence) as LGHDT and YNNKEL. The CDR3 runs 13 amino acids, cysteine and phenylalanine included. Only CDR3 DNA remains: 39 bases, in frame from the first base. RNA was extracted with the RNeasy kit and roughly 0.45 to 1 ug was reverse transcribed using random hexamers. TCR beta CDR3 regions were amplified with the immunoSEQ multiplex PCR assay covering 54 Vbeta and 13 Jbeta segments. Bias from PCR amplification was corrected by using a synthetic template baseline for primer optimization and for computational correction. For the original study's pipeline: Reads were assigned to V, D and J genes according to IMGT and analyzed in immunoSEQ Analyzer, with only productive sequences retained. To calculate clonality, Shannon entropy was normalized by log2 of the number of productive unique sequences and then subtracted from one. For each patient and control, public and private clones were evaluated among the 100 most prevalent clones. Susac-specific clones were defined as absent from healthy and MS cohorts, over a thousand published viral clones and other ImmuneACCESS disease sequences. TCRdb reworked the public reads: Q25 trimming with fastp, MiXCR clone assembly, productive beta chains retained. Under each unique CDR3 protein, matching rows form one entry showing the most common genes and DNA. These V and J calls are TCRdb output, not the study's own analysis. Present in this sample are some 180,000 distinct CDR3 sequences, 85% to 95% of which were seen just once. The top ten hold about 0.1% of the sample.

This receptor was obtained from a human donor in good health. Sequenced material: CD4+ T cells from PBMCs. The sequence is built from TRBV3-1 and TRBJ2-2, with the D gene not clear enough to name. The CDR3 protein: CASSQVGTGELFF. The nucleotides read TGTGCCAGCAGCCAAGTGGGTACCGGGGAGCTGTTTTTT.